This entry describes one TCR beta chain. Its specificity is unknown. These data belong to a study of blood T cell dynamics during melanoma immunotherapy. Overall study: Metastatic melanoma patients received first-line pembrolizumab or nivolumab plus ipilimumab. Findings and limits, study-wide: The most clonal sorted CD8+ subset, immune-effector cells, was closest to cell-free DNA CDR3 sequences.

Time point reported: week 3, after first cycle of checkpoint inhibitor. TIE cells were CD3+ CD4- CD8+ CD45RA- CD45RO-high CD27- CCR7- memory T cells. Patients with prior systemic cancer treatment, concomitant immunosuppressants, or other active malignancies were excluded. V shed 3 bases and J shed 2 bases, with 11 bases lying between them. The CDR3 consists of 15 residues. The germline V gene has CDR1 LGHNT and CDR2 FRNRAP. The method was immunoSEQ multiplex PCR; TCRdb's version includes in-frame clones alone and lacks a portion of them. The data hold thousands of clones, with around 76% observed a single time.

The receptor was isolated from a human donor with melanoma. The chain uses TRBV12-5 and TRBJ2-1; tentatively, D is TRBD2 (6 bases). The material sequenced was CD8+ T cells from blood, taken from a patient treated with checkpoint blockade. CDR3: CASGFLGLTYNEQFF. DNA for the CDR3: TGTGCTAGTGGTTTTCTGGGACTCACCTACAATGAGCAGTTCTTC.